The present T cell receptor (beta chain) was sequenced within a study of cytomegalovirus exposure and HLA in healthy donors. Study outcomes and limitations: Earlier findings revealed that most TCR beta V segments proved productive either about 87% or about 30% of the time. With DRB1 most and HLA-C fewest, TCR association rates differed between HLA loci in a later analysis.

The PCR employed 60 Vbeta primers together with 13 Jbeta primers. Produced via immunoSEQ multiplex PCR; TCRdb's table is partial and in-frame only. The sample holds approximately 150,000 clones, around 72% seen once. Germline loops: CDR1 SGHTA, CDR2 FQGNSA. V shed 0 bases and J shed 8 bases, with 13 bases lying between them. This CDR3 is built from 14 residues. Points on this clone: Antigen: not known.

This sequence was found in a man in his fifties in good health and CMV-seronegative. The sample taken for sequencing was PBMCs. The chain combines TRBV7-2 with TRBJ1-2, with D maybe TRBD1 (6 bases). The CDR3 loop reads CASSLAPGARGYTF. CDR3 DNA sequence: TGTGCCAGCAGCTTAGCCCCAGGGGCAAGGGGCTACACCTTC. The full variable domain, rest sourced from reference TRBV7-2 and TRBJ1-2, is GAGVSQSPSNKVTEKGKDVELRCDPISGHTALYWYRQSLGQGLEFLIYFQGNSAPDKSGLPSDRFSAERTGGSVSTLTIQRTQQEDSAVYLCASSLAPGARGYTFGSGTRLTVV.